The text below deals with one T cell receptor beta chain. In this sample, this clone turned up a few times. The target of this receptor is not known. There are no base qualities to consult, and no much larger clone falls within one base. Taken from the germline V gene (reference sequence), the CDR1 and CDR2 loops are GTSNPN and SVGIG. Including the terminal cysteine and phenylalanine, the CDR3 comprises 13 residues. This entry keeps only the CDR3 DNA: 39 bases, framed from base 1. Trimming removed 8 bases from V and 0 bases from J, leaving 14 bases between the germline ends. The entire isolated RNA was reverse transcribed using the High Capacity cDNA Reverse Transcription Kit, and thus expressed TCRB transcripts were sequenced. Deep immunoSEQ sequencing was performed on naive, central memory and regulatory T cell samples, with an average of about 3.6 million total reads per sample. Sorted cells were lysed in RLT buffer and RNA was extracted with DNase-treated RNeasy Micro or Mini kits, depending on cell number. Each cell subset was processed on its own to prevent cross-contamination, while patient and healthy donor samples were processed together. Using the immunoSEQ multiplex PCR, TCRB sequences were amplified from cDNA into 87-bp fragments spanning the CDR3 region. Amplicons were sequenced on the Illumina HiSeq platform. The original pipeline was this. Synthetic template baselines were used to correct PCR bias computationally, reads within Hamming distance 2 were collapsed, and singletons that could not be merged were discarded. By aligning reads against IMGT, V, D and J genes, CDR3 length, and insertions or deletions at six rearrangement sites were assigned. Clonotype counts were normalized to sorted cell number within each subset before computing true diversity and Gini coefficients with the tcR R package. The overlap coefficient, calculated on TCRB nucleotide sequences, was used to quantify repertoire sharing. Out-of-frame TCRB sequences from naive cells were analyzed to stand in for the pre-selection repertoire. This immuneACCESS table, as held by TCRdb, lists in-frame sequences with V and J called but not all clones. Of the missing ones, under half trace to an unresolved V gene in checked studies; the others have no known cause. V and J calls and clone size come straight from that table; D and trimming were deduced from the DNA. In all, the sample holds about 360,000 clones, and roughly 12% of those were seen once. The top ten clones comprise more than 0.015% of the sample.

The data originate from a study of beta chain features in type 1 diabetes (dated by TCRdb to the late 2010s). Regarding the research as a whole: No differences in mean age, gender distribution, total cell number or subset yield were found between patients and healthy donors. A total of just under 110,000,000 sorted cells were examined across all samples, and RNA yield correlated strongly with the number of cells per subset. Naive and central memory subsets were obtained from all 30 or so donors, but regulatory and stem cell-like memory subsets were isolated from only 8 patients and roughly eight healthy donors. The study compared TCRB repertoires of sorted circulating CD4+ T cell subsets between recently diagnosed type 1 diabetes patients and matched healthy donors.

From each donor, a single peripheral blood sample of about 120 mL on average was drawn into heparinised tubes. Using a panel that included CD45RO, CCR7, CD25, CD127, CD95 and CD27, naive, central memory, regulatory and stem cell-like memory CD4+ T cells were sorted on a BD FACSAria II. A purity above 98% was achieved for all sorted populations. Right away, PBMCs were isolated by Lymphoprep density gradient centrifugation and were stained directly, with no culture step. Samples were stained and sorted in pairs, with one healthy donor and one patient per experiment, so that batch effects were minimized. Findings and caveats that apply to the study as a whole: Only small numbers of individuals were included in the HLA sub-analyses, which left unresolved whether HLA type had any influence on TCRB rearrangement. Naive, central memory and regulatory TCRB repertoires appeared to be more similar among patients than among healthy donors. Fewer insertions and more nucleotide deletions at VDJ recombination sites were observed in patients with type 1 diabetes, implying thymic rearrangement abnormalities. Sequencing cDNA rather than genomic DNA could over-represent highly expressing activated cells, although activation and CD3 levels did not differ between groups. A moderate but significant shortening of TCRB CDR3 length was observed in type 1 diabetes patients in all four CD4+ subsets. Shorter templates might have been favored by PCR, but patient and control samples were amplified and corrected together, so both groups would have been affected equally by any skew.

The sequence joins TRBV30 to TRBJ2-7; tentative D gene TRBD2, with 6 bases matching. This receptor was identified in a man between 18 and 35 years old in good health. Sequencing was carried out using naive CD4+ T cells from blood. The meaning of the sample's cell subset or site label: true naive CD4+ T cells. The nucleotides read TGTGCCCAATCGGGGGTACACTCCTACGAGCAGTACTTC. Translated, it gives CAQSGVHSYEQYF.